A single TCR beta chain is shown here with its context. This clonotype was picked up many times. Its antigen target is currently unknown. The record has no base qualities; no much larger clone is one base away. This record belongs to a study of CD8 T cells in ankylosing spondylitis (TCRdb year 2017). At the level of the whole study: The study set out to find disease-linked TCR variants by profiling T cell receptor beta repertoires in ankylosing spondylitis patients and healthy donors. The full study cohort comprised about 23 ankylosing spondylitis patients and 110 or so healthy donors. Peripheral blood was sampled, and synovial fluid was also collected from ankylosing spondylitis patients. On the study overall, not on this receptor specifically: The disease-linked clones were reported as significantly enriched in matched synovial fluid samples from ankylosing spondylitis patients. Blood from ankylosing spondylitis patients appeared to be characterized by a TCR beta motif made up of several highly homologous amino acid variants. Some of the motif variants had been reported before in the synovial fluid and blood of reactive arthritis patients, a finding that suggests common disease-initiation mechanisms. In peripheral blood, the disease-linked clones were found at relatively low frequencies and had a CD8+ phenotype.

Sequencer: Illumina HiSeq 2500. Quantitative 5'-RACE with molecular barcodes was the method used to prepare the TCR beta libraries. The original pipeline was this. To identify disease-linked TCR variants, a new computational method was used, one built on a probabilistic model of VDJ rearrangement. TCRdb handled the public reads itself, with Q25 trimming in fastp and clone calling in MiXCR, and kept productive beta chains. Rows with one shared CDR3 protein collapse into an entry with the most common genes and DNA. TCRdb's processing, not the study's, gives the V and J calls here. The sample contains over 100,000 distinct CDR3 sequences, over 10% of them found a single time. The biggest ten clones account for around 4.3% of the sample. V drops 3 bases and J drops 4 bases, leaving 10 bases in between. CDR1 and CDR2 were assigned from the germline V gene as KGHSH and LQKENI. From its cysteine to its phenylalanine, the CDR3 spans 14 amino acids. The retained sequence is limited to the CDR3, 42 bases, with the frame set at the first base.

Material: blood, either unsorted or a sorted T cell fraction (not recorded which). This TCR derives from a female donor with ankylosing spondylitis or in good health (not recorded which). The V and J segments used are TRBV18 and TRBJ2-1; perhaps TRBD2 is the D gene, with 5 bases matching. CDR3 protein: CASSPRSGYNEQFF. The nucleotide sequence is given as TGTGCCAGCTCACCTCGGAGCGGTTACAATGAGCAGTTCTTC.